This TCR beta chain came from a study of blood T cell repertoires in COVID-19 (dated by TCRdb to 2018 to 2020). The study in broad terms: Samples covering the acute and convalescent phases of COVID-19 were provided by collaborators in the United States, Italy and Spain. Samples were obtained from the ongoing ImmuneRACE study (first 160 participants) and from roughly 1,300 subjects provided by 6 global collaborators. HLA class I and class II types, where available, came from metadata supplied by the sample provider rather than from assay-based typing. The repertoires were made available in a free public database intended to serve as a resource for research on the immune response to SARS-CoV-2. Deeply sampled blood TCRbeta repertoires from subjects exposed to, actively infected with, or recovered from COVID-19 were included in the dataset. Sample metadata almost always included a de-identified subject ID, COVID-19 status, age in years and sex. The material from the prospective study consisted of cDNA or gDNA derived from T cells, B-cell-depleted T cells, or PBMCs. What the work shows at the level of the full study, not this receptor alone: The quantity of clinical and demographic metadata differed by source and by participant and was supplied without curation.

TCRbeta CDR3 regions were amplified from genomic DNA by means of the immunoSEQ Assay, a bias-controlled multiplex PCR. The authors' analysis ran thus. Within the assay, amplification of reference gene primers was used to estimate how many nucleated cells each sample contained. To quantify the absolute abundance of each unique TCRbeta CDR3 rearrangement, sequence reads were collapsed and filtered. Productive Simpson clonality was computed per sample as the square root of Simpson's diversity index over productive rearrangements. TCRdb re-hosts the immuneACCESS table, in-frame sequences only. Its copies lack some clones; in the studies checked, an unresolved V gene accounts for under half of them, and the cause for the rest is not known. From that table come the V and J calls and clone size; the DNA was used to work out D and trimming. The sample table records approximately 190,000 clones; roughly 86% of these occur just once. The ten largest account for 4.5% to 6% of the sample.

Collaborating institutions collected whole blood in K2EDTA tubes following their own protocols. Collaborator samples were shipped for TCRbeta analysis as frozen whole blood, isolated PBMCs, or DNA extracted from either sample type. Trimming accounts for 6 bases at V and 5 bases at J, while the number of junction bases matched to no gene is 5. The cysteine opens and the phenylalanine closes a CDR3 of 13 amino acids. CDR3 DNA is the only sequence kept; it has 39 bases, read in frame from the first base. CDR1 and CDR2 are drawn from the germline V gene: SQVTM, ANQGSEA. To note about this clone: Its binding antigen is unknown. No per-base quality is available; no much larger clone lies one base away.

The chain is made from TRBV29-1 and TRBJ1-3; 9 bases in between match TRBD1. The specimen was peripheral blood. This TCR was sampled from a woman in her seventies with active or convalescent COVID-19. This receptor has the CDR3 CSVVQGARNTIYF. The nucleotides read TGCAGCGTCGTACAGGGGGCACGAAACACCATATATTTT.